The 15 T cell receptor beta chains presented below share a single source sample, sequenced in a study of blood T cell repertoires in COVID-19. Clones were sequenced by immunoSEQ multiplex PCR, and TCRdb holds only the in-frame ones, with some missing. The sample consists of approximately 92,000 clones, 70% to 85% of them appearing once. Sample: peripheral blood. Receptor source: a woman aged 60-70 years in a cohort sampled during active or convalescent COVID-19.

The genes are TRBV6-5 and TRBJ2-2; a possible D gene is TRBD1 (6 bases). The CDR3 consists of 15 residues. V gave up 2 bases and J gave up 1 base, with 8 bases separating them. Germline assignment: CDR1 MNHEY and CDR2 SVGAGI. In DNA form, the CDR3 reads TGTGCCAGCAGTTACGTCAGGGGGAACACCGGGGAGCTGTTTTTT. Translating gives CASSYVRGNTGELFF.

CDR3 loop: CASSFNLGLTQETQYF. As DNA, the CDR3 is TGTGCCAGCAGTTTCAACCTGGGACTTACACAAGAGACCCAGTACTTC. The chain carries TRBV6-5 and TRBJ2-5; D might be TRBD2 (6 bases). The ends were cut back, 4 bases at V and 2 bases at J, with 17 bases in the middle. Germline V CDR1 and CDR2: MNHEY, SVGAGI. The CDR3 is made up of 16 amino acids.

This chain joins TRBV18 and TRBJ1-3; D is undetermined. Germline V CDR1 and CDR2: KGHSH, LQKENI. Between the trimmed V and J ends, which lost 3 bases and 2 bases, there was a span of 8 bases. The CDR3 totals 14 residues. The CDR3 spells CASSPSGTGNTIYF. The CDR3 region has the DNA TGTGCCAGCTCACCGTCCGGGACTGGAAACACCATATATTTT.

In this sample, this clone turned up a few times. The CDR3: CASSTPGQGAPGGTQYF. CDR3 bases: TGTGCCAGCAGCACCCCGGGACAGGGGGCGCCGGGGGGCACCCAGTACTTC. The J gene is TRBJ2-5, the V gene TRBV5-4, with 12 bases matching TRBD1. Germline CDR1 and CDR2: SGHNT and YYREEE (reference sequence). V was clipped by 4 bases and J by 8 bases; unmatched bases: 15. This CDR3 region has 17 residues.

The gene calls are TRBV9 and TRBJ2-3, with 9 nucleotides matching TRBD2. V shed 0 bases, J shed 3 bases, and the junction held 5 bases outside the gene matches. The CDR3 covers 16 residues. Germline CDR1 is SGDLS and CDR2 is YYNGEE. CDR3 sequence (DNA): TGTGCCAGCAGCGTAGCTGGGACTAGCAGGACAGATACGCAGTATTTT. Its translation is CASSVAGTSRTDTQYF.

This chain uses TRBV6-1 with TRBJ2-5; 8 bases agree with TRBD2. Germline V gene data show CDR1 as MNHNS and CDR2 as SASEGT. The V gene end was trimmed by 2 bases and the J gene end by 3 bases; junction bases not matched to a gene: 5. The CDR3 sequence is 15 residues long. The CDR3 spells CASSERWTSKETQYF. DNA for the CDR3: TGTGCCAGCAGTGAACGCTGGACTAGCAAAGAGACCCAGTACTTC.

The rearrangement uses TRBV7-2 and TRBJ2-6; 10 bases fit TRBD1. The V and J ends lost 5 bases and 9 bases, in that order; junction bases with no gene match: 4. The CDR3 length is 14 residues. The germline CDR1 and CDR2 sequences are SGHTA and FQGNSA. DNA of the CDR3: TGTGCCAGCAGCCCGACAGGGGGCTTCAACGTCCTGACTTTC. This encodes CASSPTGGFNVLTF.

CDR3 sequence: CASSLALAGRRHNEQFF. In DNA form, the CDR3 reads TGTGCCAGCAGCTTAGCCCTAGCGGGGAGACGCCACAATGAGCAGTTCTTC. This chain links TRBV7-8 with TRBJ2-1; 9 nucleotides agree with TRBD2. CDR1 SGHVS and CDR2 FQNEAQ come from the germline V gene. The CDR3 extends over 17 amino acids. V lost 0 bases, J lost 5 bases, and 8 bases stayed unmatched. The entire variable domain, with the rest obtained from reference TRBV7-8 and TRBJ2-1, is as follows: GAGVSQSPRYKVAKRGQDVALRCDPISGHVSLFWYQQALGQGPEFLTYFQNEAQLDKSGLPSDRFFAERPEGSVSTLKIQRTQQEDSAVYLCASSLALAGRRHNEQFFGPGTRLTVL.

The gene calls are TRBV3-1 (or the pseudogene TRBV3-2) and TRBJ1-1, with D possibly TRBD1 on 5 matching bases. The germline gives CDR1 LGHDT, CDR2 YNNKEL (reference sequence). Trimming took 2 bases from V and 11 from J, leaving 15 bases between them. This CDR3 has 13 amino acids. The CDR3, as DNA: TGTGCCAGCAGCCAACAGGGCACCGTTCTCGCTTTCTTT. Protein: CASSQQGTVLAFF.

This clone appeared a few times. This rearrangement joins TRBV7-3 to TRBJ2-5; D may be TRBD1 (5 bases). This CDR3 contains 13 residues. CDR1 and CDR2 (germline): SGHTA, FQGTGA. Trimming took off 5 bases at V and 2 bases at J, with 9 bases between the two ends. The CDR3 protein is CASSNDRQETQYF. The CDR3 nucleotides are TGTGCCAGCAGCAACGACAGACAAGAGACCCAGTACTTC.

A remark on this clone: Germline is not matched at one junction end, which may reflect a read error. The gene calls are TRBV7-7 and TRBJ2-1; 8 bases agree with TRBD1. CDR1 and CDR2 from the germline V gene are SSHAT and FNYEAQ (reference sequence). This CDR3 has 16 amino acids. The DNA for the CDR3 is TGTGCTAGCAGCTTGGGCCCCGGGACAGGCTACAATGAGCAGTTCTTC. Translation: CASSLGPGTGYNEQFF.

This clone has just a few counts. For the CDR3, the DNA is TGCGCCAGCAGTCAAAAAGGGGGCAATCAGCCCCAGCATTTT. Residues: CASSQKGGNQPQHF. The rearrangement links TRBV23-1 to TRBJ1-5, with D possibly being TRBD1 (5 bases). TRBV23-1 is designated an ORF whose function remains uncertain. The CDR3 is 14 residues long. The ends were cut back, 2 bases at V and 2 bases at J, with 7 bases in the middle.

In DNA form, the CDR3 reads TGCGCCAGCAGCGGGACCTACAGGGGGCCGAACTATGGCTACACCTTC. Translation: CASSGTYRGPNYGYTF. The chain joins TRBV5-1 to TRBJ1-2; 9 bases align to TRBD1. The CDR3 covers 16 residues. Germline V CDR1 and CDR2: SGHRS, YFSETQ. With V trimmed by 4 bases and J by 2 bases, 9 bases remained unmatched.

The rearrangement links TRBV5-1 to TRBJ2-3; weak D call: TRBD1 (5 bases). Deletions cut 0 bases from V and 0 bases from J, with 11 bases between. This CDR3 is built from 16 residues. CDR1 and CDR2 from the germline V gene are SGHRS and YFSETQ. The DNA for the CDR3 is TGCGCCAGCAGCTTGGCCGCAGGGTACAGCACAGATACGCAGTATTTT. Amino acid sequence: CASSLAAGYSTDTQYF.

The chain links TRBV5-4 to TRBJ1-2; D is unresolved. CDR3 length: 15 amino acids. Germline CDR1 is SGHNT and CDR2 is YYREEE (reference sequence). V gave up 7 bases and J gave up 4 bases, with 20 bases separating them. CDR3 DNA sequence: TGTGCCAGCGGGTCAGGCTCAATTACGGTCTATGGCTACACCTTC. This encodes CASGSGSITVYGYTF.